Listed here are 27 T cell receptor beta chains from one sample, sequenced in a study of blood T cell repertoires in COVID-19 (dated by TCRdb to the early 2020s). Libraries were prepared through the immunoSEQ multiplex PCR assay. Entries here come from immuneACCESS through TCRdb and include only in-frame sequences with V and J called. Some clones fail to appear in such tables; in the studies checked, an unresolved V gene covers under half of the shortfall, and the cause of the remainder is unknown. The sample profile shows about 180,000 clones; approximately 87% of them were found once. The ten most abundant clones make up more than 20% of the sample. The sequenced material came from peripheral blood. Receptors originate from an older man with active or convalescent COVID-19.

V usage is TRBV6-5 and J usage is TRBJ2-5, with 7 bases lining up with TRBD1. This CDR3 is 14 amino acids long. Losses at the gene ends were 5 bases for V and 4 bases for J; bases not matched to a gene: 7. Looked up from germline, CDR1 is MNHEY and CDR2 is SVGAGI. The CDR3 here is CASSRGRGRETQYF. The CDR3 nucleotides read TGTGCCAGCAGTCGCGGAAGGGGGCGAGAGACCCAGTACTTC.

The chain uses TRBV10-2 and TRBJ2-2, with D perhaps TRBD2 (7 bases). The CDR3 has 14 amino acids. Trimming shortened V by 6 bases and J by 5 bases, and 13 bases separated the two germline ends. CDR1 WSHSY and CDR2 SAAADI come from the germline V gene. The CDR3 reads CASRNREGTGELFF. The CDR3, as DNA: TGCGCCAGCAGAAACAGGGAGGGGACCGGGGAGCTGTTTTTT.

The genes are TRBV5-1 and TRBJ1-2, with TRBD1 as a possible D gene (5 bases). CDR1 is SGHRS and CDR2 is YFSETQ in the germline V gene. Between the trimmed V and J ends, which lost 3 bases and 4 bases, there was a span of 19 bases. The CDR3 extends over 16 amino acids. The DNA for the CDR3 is TGCGCCAGCAGCTCCACACGGGACTCGGGCTCCTATGGCTACACCTTC. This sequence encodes CASSSTRDSGSYGYTF.

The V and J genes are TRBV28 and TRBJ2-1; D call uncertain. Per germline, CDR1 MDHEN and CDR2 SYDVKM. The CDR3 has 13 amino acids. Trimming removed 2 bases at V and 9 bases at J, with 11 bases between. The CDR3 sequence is CASSLDRPGEQFF. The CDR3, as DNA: TGTGCCAGCAGTTTAGACCGTCCAGGTGAGCAGTTCTTC.

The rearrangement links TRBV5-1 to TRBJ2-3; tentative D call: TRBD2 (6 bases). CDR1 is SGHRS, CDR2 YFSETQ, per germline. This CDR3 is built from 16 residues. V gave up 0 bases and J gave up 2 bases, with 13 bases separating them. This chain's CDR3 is CASSLGLVGPTDTQYF. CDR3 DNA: TGCGCCAGCAGCTTGGGACTAGTAGGTCCCACAGATACGCAGTATTTT.

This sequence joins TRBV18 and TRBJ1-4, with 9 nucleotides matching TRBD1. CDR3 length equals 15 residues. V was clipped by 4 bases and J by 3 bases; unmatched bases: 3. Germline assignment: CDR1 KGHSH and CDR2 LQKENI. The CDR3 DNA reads TGTGCCAGCTCACAAGGGACAGGGCCTAATGAAAAACTGTTTTTT. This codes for CASSQGTGPNEKLFF.

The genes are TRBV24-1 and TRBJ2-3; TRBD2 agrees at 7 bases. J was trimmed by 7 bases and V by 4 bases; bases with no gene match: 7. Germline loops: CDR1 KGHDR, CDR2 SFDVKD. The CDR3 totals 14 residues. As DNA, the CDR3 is TGTGCCACCAGTGACCCCGCCGGGGGGAATACGCAGTATTTT. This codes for CATSDPAGGNTQYF.

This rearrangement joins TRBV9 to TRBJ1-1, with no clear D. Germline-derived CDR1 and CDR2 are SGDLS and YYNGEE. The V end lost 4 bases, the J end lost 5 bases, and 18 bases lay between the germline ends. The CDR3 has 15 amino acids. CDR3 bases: TGTGCCAGCAGCTCTCGAGCCCACCCGGGGACTGAAGCTTTCTTT. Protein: CASSSRAHPGTEAFF.

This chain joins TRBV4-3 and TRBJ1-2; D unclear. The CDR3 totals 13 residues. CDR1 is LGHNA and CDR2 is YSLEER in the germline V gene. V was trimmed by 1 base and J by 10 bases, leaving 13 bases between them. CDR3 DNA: TGCGCCAGCAGCCAAGTTGCGTCTGAGGACTACACCTTC. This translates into CASSQVASEDYTF.

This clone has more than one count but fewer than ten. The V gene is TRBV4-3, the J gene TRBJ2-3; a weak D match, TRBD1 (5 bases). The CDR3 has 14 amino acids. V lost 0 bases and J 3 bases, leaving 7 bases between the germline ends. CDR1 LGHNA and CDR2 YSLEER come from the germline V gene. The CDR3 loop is CASSQDPGTDTQYF. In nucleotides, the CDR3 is TGCGCCAGCAGCCAAGATCCAGGGACAGATACGCAGTATTTT.

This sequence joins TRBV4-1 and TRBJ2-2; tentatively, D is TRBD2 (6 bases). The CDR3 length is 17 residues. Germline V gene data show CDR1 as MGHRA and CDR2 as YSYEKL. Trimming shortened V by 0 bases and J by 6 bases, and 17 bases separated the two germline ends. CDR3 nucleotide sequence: TGCGCCAGCAGCCAAGAGTGGAGGGGCCGGGGTTCCGGGGAGCTGTTTTTT. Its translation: CASSQEWRGRGSGELFF.

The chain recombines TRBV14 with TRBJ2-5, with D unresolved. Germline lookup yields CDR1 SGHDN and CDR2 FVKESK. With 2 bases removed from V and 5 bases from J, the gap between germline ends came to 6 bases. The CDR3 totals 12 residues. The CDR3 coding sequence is TGTGCCAGCAGCCAATTGGAGGAGACCCAGTACTTC. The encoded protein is CASSQLEETQYF.

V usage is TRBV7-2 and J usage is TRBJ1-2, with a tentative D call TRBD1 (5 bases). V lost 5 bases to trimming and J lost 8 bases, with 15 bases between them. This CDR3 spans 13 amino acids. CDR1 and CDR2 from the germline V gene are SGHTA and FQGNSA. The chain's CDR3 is CASSRGLEGGYTF. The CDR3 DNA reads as TGTGCCAGCAGCCGGGGCTTGGAGGGCGGCTACACCTTC.

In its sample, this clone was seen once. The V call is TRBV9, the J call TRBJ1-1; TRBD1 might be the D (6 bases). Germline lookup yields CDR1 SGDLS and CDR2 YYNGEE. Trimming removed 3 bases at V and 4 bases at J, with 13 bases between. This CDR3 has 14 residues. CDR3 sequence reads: CASSAQGRTTEAFF. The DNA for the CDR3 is TGTGCCAGCAGCGCACAGGGTAGGACCACTGAAGCTTTCTTT.

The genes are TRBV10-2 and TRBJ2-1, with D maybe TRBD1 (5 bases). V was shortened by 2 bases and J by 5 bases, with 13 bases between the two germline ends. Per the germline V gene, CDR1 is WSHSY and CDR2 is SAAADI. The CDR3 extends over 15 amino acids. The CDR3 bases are TGCGCCAGCAGTGAGACCCCCGACAGAAACAATGAGCAGTTCTTC. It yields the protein CASSETPDRNNEQFF.

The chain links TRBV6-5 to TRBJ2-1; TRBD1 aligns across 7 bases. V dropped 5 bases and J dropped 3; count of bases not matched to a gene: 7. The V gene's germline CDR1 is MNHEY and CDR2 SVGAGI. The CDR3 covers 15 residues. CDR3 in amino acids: CASSPPGQSYNEQFF. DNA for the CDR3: TGTGCCAGCAGTCCCCCGGGACAGAGCTACAATGAGCAGTTCTTC.

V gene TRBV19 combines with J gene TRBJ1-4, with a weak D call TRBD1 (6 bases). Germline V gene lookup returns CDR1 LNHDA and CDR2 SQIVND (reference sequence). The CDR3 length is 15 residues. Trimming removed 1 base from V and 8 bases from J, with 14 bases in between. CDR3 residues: CASSIAQGIGEKLFF. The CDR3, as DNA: TGTGCCAGTAGTATAGCGCAGGGGATTGGGGAAAAACTGTTTTTT.

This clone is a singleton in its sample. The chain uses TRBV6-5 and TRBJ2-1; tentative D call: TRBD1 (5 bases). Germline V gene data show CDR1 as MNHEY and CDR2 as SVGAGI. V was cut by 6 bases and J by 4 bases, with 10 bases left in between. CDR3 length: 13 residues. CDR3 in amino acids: CASRGRAYNEQFF. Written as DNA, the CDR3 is TGTGCCAGCAGAGGCAGGGCTTACAATGAGCAGTTCTTC.

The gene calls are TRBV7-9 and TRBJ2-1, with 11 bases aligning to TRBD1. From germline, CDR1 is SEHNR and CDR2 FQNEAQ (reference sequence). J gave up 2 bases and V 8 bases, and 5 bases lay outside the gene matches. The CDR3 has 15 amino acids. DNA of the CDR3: TGTGCCAGCGGACAGGGGGCGGGGGCCTACAATGAGCAGTTCTTC. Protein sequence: CASGQGAGAYNEQFF.

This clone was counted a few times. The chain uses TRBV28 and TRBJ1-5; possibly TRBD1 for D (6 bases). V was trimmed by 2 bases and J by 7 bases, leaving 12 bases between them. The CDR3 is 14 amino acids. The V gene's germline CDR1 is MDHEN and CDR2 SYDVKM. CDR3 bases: TGTGCCAGCAGTTTAGGTACAGGGACGCAGCCCCAGCATTTT. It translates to CASSLGTGTQPQHF.

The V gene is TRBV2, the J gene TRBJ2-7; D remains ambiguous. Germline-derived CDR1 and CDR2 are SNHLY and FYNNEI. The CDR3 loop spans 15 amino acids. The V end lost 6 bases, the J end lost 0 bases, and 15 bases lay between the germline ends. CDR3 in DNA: TGTGCCAGCAGAGTACAGAGTGTAAGCTCCTACGAGCAGTACTTC. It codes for CASRVQSVSSYEQYF. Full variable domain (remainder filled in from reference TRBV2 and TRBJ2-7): EPEVTQTPSHQVTQMGQEVILRCVPISNHLYFYWYRQILGQKVEFLVSFYNNEISEKSEIFDDQFSVERPDGSNFTLKIRSTKLEDSAMYFCASRVQSVSSYEQYFGPGTRLTVT.

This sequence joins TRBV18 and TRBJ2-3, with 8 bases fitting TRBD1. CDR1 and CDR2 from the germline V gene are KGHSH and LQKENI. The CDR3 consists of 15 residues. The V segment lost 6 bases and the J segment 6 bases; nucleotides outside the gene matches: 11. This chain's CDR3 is CASSPSRGRLDTQYF. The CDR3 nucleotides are TGTGCCAGCTCGCCGAGCAGGGGGCGTTTGGATACGCAGTATTTT.

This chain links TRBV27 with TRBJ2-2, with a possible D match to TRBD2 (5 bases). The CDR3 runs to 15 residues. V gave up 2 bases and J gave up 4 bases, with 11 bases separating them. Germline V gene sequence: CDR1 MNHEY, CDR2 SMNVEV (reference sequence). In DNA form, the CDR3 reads TGTGCCAGCAGTTTAGAGCGGTTTAGCACCGGGGAGCTGTTTTTT. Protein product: CASSLERFSTGELFF.

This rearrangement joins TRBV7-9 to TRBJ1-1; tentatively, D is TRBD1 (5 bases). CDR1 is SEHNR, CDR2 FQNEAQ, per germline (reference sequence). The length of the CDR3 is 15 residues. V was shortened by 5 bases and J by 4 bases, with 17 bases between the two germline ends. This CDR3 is CASSPLGGVVTEAFF. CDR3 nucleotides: TGTGCCAGCAGCCCCCTGGGAGGGGTGGTCACTGAAGCTTTCTTT.

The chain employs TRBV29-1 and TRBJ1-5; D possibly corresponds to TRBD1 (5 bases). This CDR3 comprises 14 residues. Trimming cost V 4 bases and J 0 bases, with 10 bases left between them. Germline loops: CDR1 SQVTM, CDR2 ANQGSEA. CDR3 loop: CSVGVTASNQPQHF. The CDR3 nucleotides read TGCAGCGTTGGTGTGACAGCTAGCAATCAGCCCCAGCATTTT.

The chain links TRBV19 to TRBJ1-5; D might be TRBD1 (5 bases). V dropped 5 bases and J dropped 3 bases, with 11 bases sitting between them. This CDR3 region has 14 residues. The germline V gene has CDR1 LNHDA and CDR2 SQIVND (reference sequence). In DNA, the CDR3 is TGTGCCAGTAGTTTGACAGAGACCAATCAGCCCCAGCATTTT. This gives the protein CASSLTETNQPQHF.

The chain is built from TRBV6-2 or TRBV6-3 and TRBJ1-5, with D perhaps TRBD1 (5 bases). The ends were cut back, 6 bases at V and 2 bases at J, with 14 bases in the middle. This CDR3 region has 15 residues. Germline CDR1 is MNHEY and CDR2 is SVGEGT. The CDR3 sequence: CASSPRVHGNQPQHF. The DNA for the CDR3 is TGTGCCAGCAGCCCCAGGGTTCATGGCAATCAGCCCCAGCATTTT.